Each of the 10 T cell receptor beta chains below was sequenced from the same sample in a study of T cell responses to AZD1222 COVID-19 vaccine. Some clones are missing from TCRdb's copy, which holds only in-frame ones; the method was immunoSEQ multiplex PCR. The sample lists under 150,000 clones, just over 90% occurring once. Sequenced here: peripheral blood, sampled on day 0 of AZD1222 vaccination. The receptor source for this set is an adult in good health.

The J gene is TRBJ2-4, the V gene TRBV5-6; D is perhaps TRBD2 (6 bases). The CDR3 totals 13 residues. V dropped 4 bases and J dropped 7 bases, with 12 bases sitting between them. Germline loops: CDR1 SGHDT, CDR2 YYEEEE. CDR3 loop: CASSALGGNIQYF. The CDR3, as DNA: TGTGCCAGCAGCGCTTTAGGAGGGAACATTCAGTACTTC.

Written as DNA, the CDR3 is TGCGCCAGCAGCCAAGAACCGGGGGATACAGATACGCAGTATTTT. This translates into CASSQEPGDTDTQYF. The chain is built from TRBV4-1 and TRBJ2-3; D perhaps matches TRBD2 (6 bases). The CDR3 has 15 residues. The germline gives CDR1 MGHRA, CDR2 YSYEKL. The V gene lost 0 bases and the J gene lost 3 bases, with 10 bases spanning the gap.

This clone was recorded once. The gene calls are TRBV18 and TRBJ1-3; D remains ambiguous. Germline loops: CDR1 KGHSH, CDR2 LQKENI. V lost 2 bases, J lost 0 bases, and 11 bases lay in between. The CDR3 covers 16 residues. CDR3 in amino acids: CASSPGSLSSGNTIYF. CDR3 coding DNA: TGTGCCAGCTCACCAGGATCGTTGAGCTCTGGAAACACCATATATTTT.

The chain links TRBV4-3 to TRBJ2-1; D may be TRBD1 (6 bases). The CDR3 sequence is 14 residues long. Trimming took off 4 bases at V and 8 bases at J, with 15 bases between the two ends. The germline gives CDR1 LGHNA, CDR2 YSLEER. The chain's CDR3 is CASSRAPGADEQFF. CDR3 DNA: TGCGCCAGCAGCCGCGCCCCAGGGGCCGATGAGCAGTTCTTC.

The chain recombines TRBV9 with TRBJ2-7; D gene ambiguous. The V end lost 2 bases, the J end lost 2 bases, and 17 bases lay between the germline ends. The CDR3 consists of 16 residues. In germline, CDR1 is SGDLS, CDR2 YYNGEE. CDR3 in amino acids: CASSVSPAGYPYEQYF. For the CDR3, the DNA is TGTGCCAGCAGCGTTTCCCCCGCAGGTTATCCCTACGAGCAGTACTTC.

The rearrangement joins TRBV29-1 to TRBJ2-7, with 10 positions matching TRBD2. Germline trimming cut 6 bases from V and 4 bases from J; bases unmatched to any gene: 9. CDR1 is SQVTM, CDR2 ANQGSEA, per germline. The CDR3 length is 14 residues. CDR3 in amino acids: CSVPLAGDKYEQYF. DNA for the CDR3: TGCAGCGTCCCCCTAGCGGGAGACAAATACGAGCAGTACTTC.

The chain's CDR3 is CASSLGDRGTGYTF. The CDR3 DNA sequence: TGTGCCAGCAGTTTGGGGGACAGGGGGACTGGCTACACCTTC. V is TRBV27 and J is TRBJ1-2; TRBD1 matches 11 bases. The germline V gene has CDR1 MNHEY and CDR2 SMNVEV (reference sequence). V lost 3 bases, J lost 7 bases, and 4 bases stayed unmatched. The CDR3 length is 14 residues.

CDR3 bases: TGTGCCAGCAGTGACAACTATGGCTACACCTTC. It specifies CASSDNYGYTF. The V call is TRBV12-3 or TRBV12-4, the J call TRBJ1-2; no firm D call. V was cut by 5 bases and J by 2 bases, with 3 bases left in between. This CDR3 is built from 11 residues.

The chain's CDR3 is CASSSGVLEKLFF. CDR3 sequence (DNA): TGTGCCAGCAGTTCTGGGGTACTCGAAAAACTGTTTTTT. This chain links TRBV6-5 with TRBJ1-4; D is ambiguous. Trimming shortened V by 4 bases and J by 8 bases, and 11 bases separated the two germline ends. This CDR3 spans 13 amino acids. The germline V gene has CDR1 MNHEY and CDR2 SVGAGI.

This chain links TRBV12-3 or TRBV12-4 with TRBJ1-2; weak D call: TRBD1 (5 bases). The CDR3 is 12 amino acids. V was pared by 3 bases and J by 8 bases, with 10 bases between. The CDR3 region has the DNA TGTGCCAGCAGTTTTAGGGGCAAGGGCTACACCTTC. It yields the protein CASSFRGKGYTF.